The source of this TCR beta chain is a study of shared clonotypes between healthy human individuals. Per sorted-subset replicate PCR, input was approximately 180 ng DNA, representing about 32,000 T cell genomes. Some clones are missing from TCRdb's copy, which holds only in-frame ones; the method was immunoSEQ multiplex PCR. Of over 800,000 clones listed, around 93% are singletons. Naive CD8 cells were CD45RO-negative, positively selected for CCR7, excluding terminally differentiated effector memory CD45RA+ cells. All donors were Caucasian adults living in Nashville, Tennessee. V dropped 4 bases and J dropped 3; count of bases not matched to a gene: 8. CDR3 length equals 16 residues. Germline values: CDR1 LGHNA, CDR2 YSLEER.

The chain joins TRBV4-3 to TRBJ2-1; TRBD2 matches at 8 bases. Material: naive CD8+ T cells sorted from blood. The TCR sequence derives from a man aged 25-40 years in good health. The CDR3 sequence is CASSPHAGGNYNEQFF. For the CDR3, the DNA is TGCGCCAGCAGCCCTCATGCGGGAGGAAACTACAATGAGCAGTTCTTC.